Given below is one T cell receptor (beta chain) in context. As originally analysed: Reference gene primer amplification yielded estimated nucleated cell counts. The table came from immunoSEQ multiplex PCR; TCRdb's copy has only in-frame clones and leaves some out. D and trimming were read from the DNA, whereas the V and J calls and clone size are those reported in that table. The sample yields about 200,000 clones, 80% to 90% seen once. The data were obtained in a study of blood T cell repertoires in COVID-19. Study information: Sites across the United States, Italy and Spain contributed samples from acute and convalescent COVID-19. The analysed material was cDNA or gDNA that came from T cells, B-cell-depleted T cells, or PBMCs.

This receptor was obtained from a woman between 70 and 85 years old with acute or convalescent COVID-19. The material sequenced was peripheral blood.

The CDR3 nucleotides read TGTGCCAGCAGTGTAGACGGGACGAACACCGGGGAGCTGTTTTTT. The encoded protein is CASSVDGTNTGELFF. V gene TRBV6-4 combines with J gene TRBJ2-2; TRBD2 might be the D (5 bases). Germline CDR1 is MRHNA and CDR2 is SNTAGT. This CDR3 region has 15 residues. V was cut by 4 bases and J by 0 bases, with 9 bases left in between.